One sample yielded the 12 T cell receptor beta chains listed below, sequenced in a study of cytomegalovirus exposure and HLA in healthy donors. The PCR contained 60 Vbeta and 13 Jbeta primers. The repertoire was sequenced with immunoSEQ multiplex PCR; TCRdb's copy has only in-frame clones and lacks some. This table holds tens of thousands of clones, 9.5% to 13% found once. The sequenced material came from PBMCs. The source of these receptors is a man in his 60s in good health and CMV-seropositive.

This chain connects TRBV6-5 to TRBJ1-2, with D uncertain. V was pared by 8 bases and J by 4 bases, with 14 bases between. Germline values: CDR1 MNHEY, CDR2 SVGAGI. The CDR3 covers 13 residues. CDR3 bases: TGTGCCAGCGGGAGTCGGCAGGCCTATGGCTACACCTTC. Encoded protein: CASGSRQAYGYTF.

This clone was picked up a small number of times. The rearrangement joins TRBV2 to TRBJ2-2; a possible D gene is TRBD1 (5 bases). Deletions cut 2 bases from V and 1 base from J, with 8 bases between. Germline V CDR1 and CDR2: SNHLY, FYNNEI. The CDR3 extends over 15 amino acids. In nucleotides, the CDR3 is TGTGCCAGCAGTGAAAGGGGCCAGAACACCGGGGAGCTGTTTTTT. It codes for CASSERGQNTGELFF.

V gene TRBV30 combines with J gene TRBJ2-3; 8 positions agree with TRBD2. V dropped 1 base and J dropped 1; count of bases not matched to a gene: 4. The germline V gene has CDR1 GTSNPN and CDR2 SVGIG (reference sequence). CDR3 length: 15 residues. Here the CDR3 DNA reads TGTGCCTGGAGTGCGGGACTAGAACGCACAGATACGCAGTATTTT. Its protein is CAWSAGLERTDTQYF.

The chain has TRBV18 and TRBJ1-4; weak D call: TRBD1 (5 bases). Germline V CDR1 and CDR2: KGHSH, LQKENI. V was pared by 1 base and J by 7 bases, with 10 bases between. The CDR3 sequence is 14 residues long. The CDR3 protein is CASSPQGQSEKLFF. The CDR3 nucleotides are TGTGCCAGCTCACCACAGGGGCAGAGTGAAAAACTGTTTTTT.

CDR3 sequence (DNA): TGTGCCAGCAGTGGGGACAGGGGGTGGTCCGAGCAGTACTTC. Translated, it gives CASSGDRGWSEQYF. This chain uses TRBV6-5 with TRBJ2-7; 11 bases are a match to TRBD1. This CDR3 is built from 14 residues. Germline CDR1 and CDR2: MNHEY and SVGAGI. V lost 5 bases, J lost 6 bases, and 6 bases stayed unmatched.

The CDR3 loop is CASSLVPGQKNIQYF. CDR3 nucleotides: TGTGCCAGCAGCTTAGTCCCCGGACAGAAAAACATTCAGTACTTC. The chain recombines TRBV7-8 with TRBJ2-4; D might be TRBD1 (6 bases). The germline CDR1 and CDR2 sequences are SGHVS and FQNEAQ. Trimming stripped 1 base from V and 4 bases from J, with 11 bases between. This CDR3 contains 15 residues.

The rearrangement joins TRBV28 to TRBJ1-4; 10 bases are shared with TRBD1. V shed 7 bases, J shed 8 bases, and the junction held 7 bases outside the gene matches. Germline CDR1 and CDR2: MDHEN and SYDVKM. This CDR3 has 14 amino acids. Here the CDR3 reads CASTRDRGWEKLFF. The CDR3 coding sequence is TGTGCCAGCACCAGGGACAGGGGCTGGGAAAAACTGTTTTTT.

The chain employs TRBV6-6 and TRBJ1-2; 8 bases agree with TRBD1. The V and J ends lost 4 bases and 8 bases, in that order; junction bases with no gene match: 15. The CDR3 contains 16 residues. The germline CDR1 and CDR2 sequences are MNHNY and SVGAGI (reference sequence). Here the CDR3 DNA reads TGTGCCAGCAGTTTCCCGTCGGACAGGGAGCAGGGCGGCTACACCTTC. Amino acids: CASSFPSDREQGGYTF.

With regard to this clone: The junction and the germline gene differ at one end; a read error may be behind it. The rearrangement joins TRBV28 to TRBJ1-2, with 9 bases lining up with TRBD1. CDR3 size: 14 residues. The germline CDR1 and CDR2 sequences are MDHEN and SYDVKM. In nucleotides, the CDR3 is TGTGCCGGCAGTCTACATCGAACAGGGGGCGGCTACACCTTC. The encoded protein is CAGSLHRTGGGYTF.

The rearrangement uses TRBV6-4 and TRBJ2-5; unclear D gene. The germline V and J ends were trimmed by 1 base and 7 bases, with 16 bases remaining between them. CDR1 is MRHNA and CDR2 is SNTAGT in the germline V gene. This CDR3 has 15 amino acids. In DNA form, the CDR3 reads TGTGCCAGCAGTGACTTAAGGAATGAAGAGGTGACCCAGTACTTC. Protein product: CASSDLRNEEVTQYF.

The sample holds a few counts of this clone. One end of the junction is discordant with germline, which a read error may explain. The rearrangement joins TRBV4-1 to TRBJ1-4; tentative D call: TRBD1 (5 bases). Per germline, CDR1 MGHRA and CDR2 YSYEKL. The CDR3 sequence is 15 residues long. The CDR3 nucleotides read TGCGCCGGCAGTGACGCTCGGGGGGGTAATGAAAAACTGTTTTTT. It encodes CAGSDARGGNEKLFF.

This clone turned up a few times. The CDR3 sequence: CASSLDTPNYGYTF. The CDR3 DNA reads as TGCGCCAGCAGCTTGGACACCCCTAACTATGGCTACACCTTC. The V gene is TRBV5-1, the J gene TRBJ1-2; D not resolved. Germline values: CDR1 SGHRS, CDR2 YFSETQ. The V gene lost 0 bases and the J gene lost 0 bases, with 6 bases spanning the gap. The CDR3 covers 14 residues. Filled out from reference TRBV5-1 and TRBJ1-2, the complete variable domain reads KAGVTQTPRYLIKTRGQQVTLSCSPISGHRSVSWYQQTPGQGLQFLFEYFSETQRNKGNFPGRFSGRQFSNSRSEMNVSTLELGDSALYLCASSLDTPNYGYTFGSGTRLTVV.